The rows below give T cell receptor beta chains drawn from one sample of a study of PD-L1 blockade in urothelial cancer. Sequencing was performed with immunoSEQ multiplex PCR; in TCRdb, only in-frame clones are kept and a portion is missing. The profile covers 100,000 to 150,000 clones, with roughly 82% appearing a single time and 2% to 2.5% taken by the ten largest. Specimen: PBMCs, collected around atezolizumab (anti-PD-L1) treatment. These receptor sequences come from a man between 45 and 60 years old with urothelial cancer. Each CDR3 is given with its conserved first and last residue. The D gene is left open where the match is weak.

D: NA; J: TRBJ2-7; V: TRBV6-1; CDR3: CASTVGGLSEQYF; DNA: TGTGCCAGCACGGTCGGGGGGCTGAGCGAGCAGTACTTC
D: NA; J: TRBJ1-5; V: TRBV19; CDR3: CASRAGNQPQHF; DNA: TGTGCCAGTAGGGCAGGCAATCAGCCCCAGCATTTT
D: TRBD2; J: TRBJ2-2; V: TRBV28; CDR3: CASSLWGLANGPGELFF; DNA: TGTGCCAGCAGTTTATGGGGACTAGCCAACGGGCCCGGGGAGCTGTTTTTT
D: NA; J: TRBJ2-2; V: TRBV27; CDR3: CASSPDRYTGELFF; DNA: TGTGCCAGCAGTCCGGACAGATACACCGGGGAGCTGTTTTTT
D: TRBD1; J: TRBJ1-2; V: TRBV4-1; CDR3: CASSTDRGRIGYTF; DNA: TGCGCCAGCAGTACGGACAGGGGGCGTATTGGCTACACCTTC
D: TRBD2; J: TRBJ2-5; V: TRBV2; CDR3: CASRIIAGGQETQYF; DNA: TGTGCCAGCAGAATTATAGCGGGGGGACAAGAGACCCAGTACTTC
D: NA; J: TRBJ1-6; V: TRBV30; CDR3: CAWSVLNSFNSPLHF; DNA: TGTGCCTGGAGTGTATTGAACAGTTTTAATTCACCCCTCCACTTT
D: NA; J: TRBJ1-2; V: TRBV15; CDR3: CATSVQYGYTF; DNA: TGTGCCACCAGCGTACAGTATGGCTACACCTTC
D: TRBD1; J: TRBJ2-7; V: TRBV28; CDR3: CASSFSRPRGNYEQYF; DNA: TGTGCCAGCAGTTTCTCGCGGCCCAGGGGGAACTACGAGCAGTACTTC
D: NA; J: TRBJ2-2; V: TRBV5-1; CDR3: CASSPGHGGASGELFF; DNA: TGCGCCAGCAGCCCCGGACATGGGGGGGCGTCAGGGGAGCTGTTTTTT
D: TRBD1; J: TRBJ2-7; V: TRBV27; CDR3: CASSFQGQGNSYEQYF; DNA: TGTGCCAGCAGTTTCCAGGGACAGGGTAACTCCTACGAGCAGTACTTC
D: NA; J: TRBJ1-2; V: TRBV19; CDR3: CASTPGKGGARSNYGYTF; DNA: TGTGCCAGCACACCCGGTAAAGGGGGGGCTAGATCCAACTATGGCTACACCTTC
D: NA; J: TRBJ1-3; V: TRBV9; CDR3: CASSVRGNTIYF; DNA: TGTGCCAGCAGCGTGAGGGGAAACACCATATATTTT
D: NA; J: TRBJ2-1; V: TRBV5-8; CDR3: CASSLSGSSYNEQFF; DNA: TGTGCCAGCAGCTTGTCCGGGAGCTCCTACAATGAGCAGTTCTTC
D: TRBD1; J: TRBJ1-2; V: TRBV7-9; CDR3: CASSYDRGPYGYTF; DNA: TGTGCCAGCAGCTACGACAGGGGCCCCTATGGCTACACCTTC
D: NA; J: TRBJ1-2; V: TRBV4-1; CDR3: CASSQDSAVNYGYTF; DNA: TGCGCCAGCAGCCAAGACTCCGCGGTTAATTATGGCTACACCTTC
D: TRBD1; J: TRBJ2-1; V: TRBV7-9; CDR3: CASTLLTRTGHTDEQFF; DNA: TGTGCCAGCACCCTACTAACGAGGACAGGGCACACGGATGAGCAGTTCTTC
D: NA; J: TRBJ2-2; V: TRBV4-1; CDR3: CASSRPSDKVGELFF; DNA: TGCGCCAGCAGCCGCCCTAGCGACAAAGTCGGGGAGCTGTTTTTT
D: TRBD2; J: TRBJ2-3; V: TRBV5-4; CDR3: CASSLGLAGVDTQYF; DNA: TGTGCCAGCAGCTTGGGGCTAGCGGGGGTTGATACGCAGTATTTT
D: TRBD2; J: TRBJ2-1; V: TRBV18; CDR3: CASSPPSGAYNEQFF; DNA: TGTGCCAGCTCACCACCGAGCGGGGCTTACAATGAGCAGTTCTTC
D: NA; J: TRBJ1-2; V: TRBV5-6; CDR3: CASSLVSYGYTF; DNA: TGTGCCAGCAGCTTGGTCTCGTATGGCTACACCTTC
D: NA; J: TRBJ1-4; V: TRBV16; CDR3: CASSQGTAGEKLFF; DNA: TGTGCCAGCAGCCAGGGGACCGCGGGAGAAAAACTGTTTTTT
D: NA; J: TRBJ2-2; V: TRBV28; CDR3: CASSEGVTNTGELFF; DNA: TGTGCCAGCAGTGAGGGGGTTACGAACACCGGGGAGCTGTTTTTT
D: NA; J: TRBJ1-3; V: TRBV6-1; CDR3: CASSEAQGGNTIYF; DNA: TGTGCCAGCAGTGAAGCGCAGGGTGGAAACACCATATATTTT
D: NA; J: TRBJ2-1; V: TRBV27; CDR3: CASRKGRGEPSWEQFF; DNA: TGTGCCAGCCGCAAAGGGCGGGGAGAGCCCTCTTGGGAGCAGTTCTTC
D: TRBD1; J: TRBJ1-5; V: TRBV18; CDR3: CASSRDSYSNQPQHF; DNA: TGTGCCAGCTCCCGGGACAGCTATAGCAATCAGCCCCAGCATTTT